This T cell receptor (beta chain) originates from a study of cytomegalovirus exposure and HLA in healthy donors. Whole-study findings and limits: Some TCR beta chains (164 of them) were listed as cytomegalovirus-associated.

V was trimmed by 2 bases and J by 3 bases, leaving 11 bases between them. The CDR3 covers 14 residues. Looked up from germline, CDR1 is SGHRS and CDR2 is YFSETQ. The count of this clone is one. Its antigen is not identified. The PCR made use of 60 Vbeta and 13 Jbeta primers. Some clones are missing from TCRdb's copy, which holds only in-frame ones; the method was immunoSEQ multiplex PCR. Here the sample spans about 140,000 clones, around 80% being singletons. The sample taken for sequencing was PBMCs. The sequence came from a man younger than 45 in good health and CMV-seronegative. The V gene is TRBV5-1, the J gene TRBJ1-1; D call uncertain. The CDR3 sequence: CASSFDGLDTEAFF. CDR3 sequence (DNA): TGCGCCAGCAGCTTTGACGGGTTGGACACTGAAGCTTTCTTT.